This TCR beta chain was captured in a study of shared clonotypes between healthy human individuals (dated by TCRdb to 2020 to 2022). With regard to the full study: The cohort comprised two women and three men aged 18 to 49 years. For each donor, CD4 naive and CD4 memory were each given three plates, CD8 naive was given two plates, and CD8 memory was given one plate. To estimate repertoire size and how much clonotypes are shared between individuals, the study performed deep sequencing of blood TCR repertoires from 4 to 6 healthy adults. To increase sequencing depth and limit assay-specific biases, different laboratories used diverse techniques to prepare libraries and sequence TCR repertoires. Leukapheresis yielded between about 0.94 and 10 billion PBMCs per donor. General conclusions and limits of the study: Based on pairwise subsampling, the degree of clonotype sharing among donors was expected to be affected by sequencing depth. Compared with non-shared clonotypes, the clonotypes found in all four sorted-subset donors had higher generation probabilities. Sampling was restricted to blood, and TCR repertoires in tissues likely differ from the TCR repertoires found in blood. Across four donors, about 5% of naive CD4, roughly 3.4% of naive CD8, about 2% of memory CD4, and about 0.44% of memory CD8 clonotypes were shared. Rarefaction of sorted-subset datasets indicated incomplete sequencing despite the large sequencing depth. The small number of donors limited the genetic and exposure-history diversity represented. Naive subsets generally had larger estimated clonotype richness than memory subsets did.

Remarks on this clone: Its recognized antigen is unknown. Base qualities are missing; no much larger clone stands one base away.

Using the deep immunoSEQ assay, TCR CDR3 regions were amplified from genomic DNA by multiplex PCR. Extracted genomic DNA from each cell subset was spread evenly across all wells of several immunoSEQ 96-well plates, with each plate serving as a replicate. Each replicate PCR for sorted subsets received about 210 ng genomic DNA, equal to some 32,000 T cell genomes. The purified libraries were quantified using a Qubit 3.0 fluorometer, sized with a Bioanalyzer 2100, and then quantified again using the KAPA Library Quantification kit. Every immunoSEQ 96-well plate was sequenced on a dedicated single-read 150-cycle Illumina NextSeq 550 flow cell. The source study handled its data this way. The immunoSEQ output contained only junctional sequences without quality scores, so filtering could not match that applied to full-length reads. To assign V/J genes and CDR3, sequences were annotated using PyIR, a Python wrapper for IgBLAST v1.9, with IMGT germline references. Any read was removed if the V/J assignment was weak (E-value above 1e-6), the CDR3 was missing, or the read contained stop codons, out-of-frame junctions, or ambiguous translated residues. A V3J clonotype was defined by an identical inferred V gene, J gene, and CDR3 amino acid sequence. Percentage overlap between repertoires was computed as shared unique clonotypes divided by the size of the smaller repertoire. Repertoire richness was assessed with RTK rarefaction, the Chao1 estimator, and Recon v2.1 estimates of unobserved clonotypes. Generation probabilities for all TCRbeta clonotypes obtained by the gDNA method from four donors were computed using OLGA. The table was pulled from immuneACCESS by TCRdb, which kept in-frame rearrangements only. Such tables lose some clones; where checked, under half of the loss comes from unresolved V genes, and the rest has no known cause. That table supplies the V and J calls and clone size; D and trimming were determined from the DNA. Counted in this sample were more than 500,000 clones; approximately 95% of them appeared once. The ten largest clones add up to over 0.09% of the sample.

CD8 naive samples were CD45RO-negative cells positively selected for CCR7, giving a CD45RA+CCR7+ population that excluded TemRA cells. Donors were healthy HIV-negative adults with no recently reported acute infections or vaccinations. Every donor was a Caucasian adult living in Nashville, Tennessee, USA. After blood collection by leukapheresis, PBMCs were isolated using Ficoll-Histopaque density gradient centrifugation and then cryopreserved in the vapor phase of liquid nitrogen. Purity and quantity of every magnetically sorted T cell population were checked by analytical flow cytometry. Each sorted fraction had its genomic DNA isolated and then quantified by UV absorbance on a Nanodrop 2000c. The CDR3 runs 15 amino acids, cysteine and phenylalanine included. CDR3 DNA only is kept here, 45 bases in frame from base 1. CDR1 and CDR2 are read off the germline V gene as MGHRA and YSYEKL. The V and J ends are trimmed by 4 bases and 2 bases, leaving 14 bases between them.

This TCR derives from a woman aged 25 to 39 in good health. The V gene is TRBV4-1 and the J gene is TRBJ1-2; the D gene is possibly TRBD1, with 6 bases matching. Sequenced input: naive CD8+ T cells sorted from blood. What this sample's cell subset or site label stands for: CD45RA+CCR7+. The CDR3 protein is CASSPRGGSNYGYTF. The nucleotide sequence reads as follows: TGCGCCAGCAGCCCAAGGGGGGGCTCAAACTATGGCTACACCTTC.